This T cell receptor (beta chain) was found in a study of blood T cell repertoires in COVID-19. The overall study: Sites across the United States, Italy and Spain contributed samples from acute and convalescent COVID-19. Sources were T cells, B-cell-depleted T cells, or PBMCs; the material itself was cDNA or gDNA.

Per the original data handling: Reference gene primer amplification yielded estimated nucleated cell counts. TCRdb keeps only in-frame clones here, not all; method: immunoSEQ multiplex PCR. Clone size and the V and J calls come from that table; the DNA yielded D and trimming. Found here are approximately 120,000 clones, around 86% of them singletons; the top ten hold 5% to 7.5%. CDR1 and CDR2 (germline): DFQATT, SNEGSKA (reference sequence). This CDR3 is built from 11 residues. The clonotype originates from a man aged 80 or over with active or convalescent COVID-19. Sequencing was done on a sample of peripheral blood. The rearrangement uses TRBV20-1 and TRBJ2-7, with a weak D call TRBD1 (6 bases). CDR3 protein: CRAGVFYEQYF. The CDR3 DNA reads TGCAGAGCAGGGGTTTTCTACGAGCAGTACTTC.